The sequence of this T cell receptor (beta chain) was determined in a study of T cell repertoires in cytomegalovirus infection. Turning to the study itself: Recently identified HLA-C-restricted and well-studied HLA-B-restricted CMV epitopes were used. Matching HLA type and CMV infection were both indicated by public TCR beta signatures. Study outcomes and limitations: Summed frequency of shared TCR beta families picked out CMV carriers who also had the relevant HLA. Across the ex vivo response, the dominant clonotypes were HLA-C-restricted CMV-specific TCR beta clonotypes.

V lost 4 bases to trimming and J lost 11 bases; unmatched junction nucleotides: 5. Germline V gene data show CDR1 as SEHNR and CDR2 as FQNEAQ (reference sequence). The CDR3 extends over 13 amino acids. TCRdb independently ran MiXCR on the reads; one entry per CDR3 protein. The sample contains 900,000 to 950,000 distinct CDR3 sequences, roughly 30% of which appear only once. As for this clonotype: What it binds is unknown.

The clonotype comes from a human donor in good health (CMV status not recorded). Some clones in this sample may be carry-over from other donors' samples. The chain is built from TRBV7-9 and TRBJ1-6; the match to TRBD1 covers 7 bases. Sequenced material: cultured CD8+ T cells from PBMCs, taken from culture after CMV antigen stimulation. This CDR3 reads CASSYTGDPPLHF. CDR3 sequence (DNA): TGTGCCAGCAGCTACACAGGGGATCCACCCCTCCACTTT.